The clone carrying this T cell receptor beta chain appeared many times. Its antigen is undetermined. V was cut by 1 base and J by 0 bases, with 6 bases left in between. The CDR3 has 15 amino acids. From germline, CDR1 is SGHTA and CDR2 FQGNSA. Profiled with immunoSEQ multiplex PCR; TCRdb holds only in-frame clones, not every one. Found here are 42,000 or so clones, no singletons; the ten largest cover roughly 4.3%. The data belong to a study of T cells after posttransplantation cyclophosphamide. Whole-study findings and limits: Blood and skin or GI T cell repertoires showed limited TRB overlap. Recipient CMV seropositivity and CMV reactivation strongly tracked TRB clonality.

V gene TRBV7-2 combines with J gene TRBJ2-2; D call uncertain. This TCR came from a woman aged 50 to 60 in good health and a related stem cell transplant donor. Sample: PBMCs. The CDR3 sequence: CASSLGSTNTGELFF. CDR3 in DNA: TGTGCCAGCAGCTTAGGGAGTACGAACACCGGGGAGCTGTTTTTT.